The 20 T cell receptor beta chains given below trace back to one sample, sequenced in a study of shared clonotypes between healthy human individuals. Only in-frame clones appear in the TCRdb table, and some are missing; sequencing was by immunoSEQ multiplex PCR. This table holds under 1 million clones, nearly 95% found once. Naive CD8 cells, CD45RO-negative and positively selected for CCR7, excluded terminally differentiated effector memory CD45RA+ cells. Sequenced input: naive CD8+ T cells sorted from blood. The receptors were sampled from a man aged 25-40 years in good health.

V is TRBV19 and J is TRBJ1-5; D is ambiguous. Trimming took 7 bases from V and 6 from J, leaving 25 bases between them. The CDR3 totals 17 residues. From germline, CDR1 is LNHDA and CDR2 SQIVND (reference sequence). Here the CDR3 reads CASTTYSVTVGVQPQHF. The CDR3 region has the DNA TGTGCCAGTACCACGTATAGTGTCACGGTAGGCGTTCAGCCCCAGCATTTT.

The chain is built from TRBV10-3 and TRBJ1-1, with 9 bases matching TRBD1. Germline CDR1 is ENHRY and CDR2 is SYGVKD. Trimming removed 6 bases from V and 7 bases from J; junction bases left unmatched: 15. This CDR3 contains 16 residues. The CDR3 here is CAISGGRDRGVDEAFF. The CDR3 nucleotides are TGTGCCATCAGCGGTGGTCGAGACAGGGGGGTAGATGAAGCTTTCTTT.

This clone was recorded only once. This chain joins TRBV9 and TRBJ1-4; tentative D call: TRBD1 (6 bases). V was pared by 3 bases and J by 7 bases, with 13 bases between. Germline V gene sequence: CDR1 SGDLS, CDR2 YYNGEE. The CDR3 sequence is 14 residues long. In DNA, the CDR3 is TGTGCCAGCAGCGGGGGGGACACGGGTGAAAAACTGTTTTTT. It encodes CASSGGDTGEKLFF.

The gene calls are TRBV7-8 and TRBJ2-1, with 10 bases fitting TRBD2. The CDR3 extends over 15 amino acids. Per the germline V gene, CDR1 is SGHVS and CDR2 is FQNEAQ. V was pared by 0 bases and J by 5 bases, with 1 base of the junction left unmatched. The CDR3 here is CASSLALAGDNEQFF. In nucleotides, the CDR3 is TGTGCCAGCAGCTTAGCTCTAGCGGGGGACAATGAGCAGTTCTTC.

The J gene is TRBJ1-2, the V gene TRBV28, with 7 nucleotides matching TRBD1. V was clipped by 8 bases and J by 3 bases; unmatched bases: 12. CDR1 is MDHEN and CDR2 is SYDVKM in the germline V gene. CDR3 length equals 15 residues. The CDR3 DNA is TGTGCCAGCCTAAGGCCCCTCGACAGGGACTATGGCTACACCTTC. Amino acid sequence: CASLRPLDRDYGYTF.

The gene calls are TRBV11-2 and TRBJ2-5; no clear D gene. This CDR3 spans 16 amino acids. CDR1 is SGHAT, CDR2 FQNNGV, per germline. V lost 0 bases, J lost 4 bases, and 15 bases lay in between. The CDR3 nucleotides are TGTGCCAGCAGCTTAGAGAGAATAGAGTTACGAGAGACCCAGTACTTC. Amino acids: CASSLERIELRETQYF.

The V call is TRBV15, the J call TRBJ2-1; 8 nucleotides match TRBD2. The CDR3 is 12 residues long. CDR1 LNHNV and CDR2 YYDKDF come from the germline V gene (reference sequence). Losses at the gene ends were 8 bases for V and 7 bases for J; bases not matched to a gene: 4. The CDR3 loop reads CATATSGNEQFF. The CDR3 bases are TGTGCCACCGCCACTAGCGGAAATGAGCAGTTCTTC. Full variable domain (missing parts from reference TRBV15 and TRBJ2-1): DAMVIQNPRYQVTQFGKPVTLSCSQTLNHNVMYWYQQKSSQAPKLLFHYYDKDFNNEADTPDNFQSRRPNTSFCFLDIRSPGLGDTAMYLCATATSGNEQFFGPGTRLTVL.

There are many counts of this clone. This rearrangement joins TRBV15 to TRBJ1-4; D might be TRBD1 (5 bases). The CDR3 totals 16 residues. From germline, CDR1 is LNHNV and CDR2 YYDKDF (reference sequence). Trimming took 0 bases from V and 5 from J, leaving 13 bases between them. The CDR3 sequence is CATSRDFETENEKLFF. In DNA, the CDR3 is TGTGCCACCAGCAGAGATTTCGAGACAGAGAATGAAAAACTGTTTTTT.

The chain uses TRBV27 and TRBJ2-1; 13 bases are shared with TRBD2. With V trimmed by 5 bases and J by 4 bases, 8 bases remained unmatched. There are 17 residues in the CDR3. From germline, CDR1 is MNHEY and CDR2 SMNVEV (reference sequence). The CDR3 DNA reads TGTGCCAGCAGTCTCGTTCCGGGACTAGCGGGGTACAATGAGCAGTTCTTC. Encoded protein: CASSLVPGLAGYNEQFF.

The chain is built from TRBV2 and TRBJ2-7; a weak D match, TRBD2 (7 bases). V dropped 6 bases and J dropped 2 bases, with 17 bases sitting between them. CDR3 length equals 15 residues. Germline V gene sequence: CDR1 SNHLY, CDR2 FYNNEI. CDR3 sequence: CASSPRGEGAYEQYF. CDR3 coding DNA: TGTGCCAGCAGCCCGAGGGGGGAGGGGGCCTACGAGCAGTACTTC. Full variable domain (rest looked up from reference TRBV2 and TRBJ2-7): EPEVTQTPSHQVTQMGQEVILRCVPISNHLYFYWYRQILGQKVEFLVSFYNNEISEKSEIFDDQFSVERPDGSNFTLKIRSTKLEDSAMYFCASSPRGEGAYEQYFGPGTRLTVT.

The chain joins TRBV11-2 to TRBJ2-1; the D is unclear. V lost 0 bases, J lost 5 bases, and 5 bases lay in between. Germline V CDR1 and CDR2: SGHAT, FQNNGV. The CDR3 consists of 13 residues. CDR3 bases: TGTGCCAGCAGCTTAGAGCTTCACAATGAGCAGTTCTTC. It yields the protein CASSLELHNEQFF.

This chain uses TRBV7-2 with TRBJ2-7; either TRBD1 or TRBD2 may supply D (5 bases each). Between the trimmed V and J ends, which lost 7 bases and 4 bases, there was a span of 17 bases. This CDR3 has 14 amino acids. CDR1 is SGHTA, CDR2 FQGNSA, per germline. This CDR3 is CASTHLGAQYEQYF. The CDR3 DNA follows: TGTGCCAGCACGCACCTCGGGGCCCAGTACGAGCAGTACTTC.

The genes are TRBV27 and TRBJ1-2; a possible D gene is TRBD1 (5 bases). Trimming took off 6 bases at V and 7 bases at J, with 18 bases between the two ends. Germline V lookup: CDR1 MNHEY, CDR2 SMNVEV (reference sequence). The CDR3 consists of 14 residues. In nucleotides, the CDR3 is TGTGCCAGCAGGGGGGACGTGAGCGCTCGTGGCTACACCTTC. Translated, it gives CASRGDVSARGYTF.

V gene TRBV9 combines with J gene TRBJ2-3, with D possibly being TRBD2 (5 bases). CDR1 SGDLS and CDR2 YYNGEE come from the germline V gene. The CDR3 covers 16 residues. Trimming left V 2 bases short and J 0 bases short, with 13 bases between. In nucleotides, the CDR3 is TGTGCCAGCAGCGTGACGCCGGGATCAAGCACAGATACGCAGTATTTT. It translates to CASSVTPGSSTDTQYF. The entire variable domain, with the rest obtained from reference TRBV9 and TRBJ2-3, is as follows: DSGVTQTPKHLITATGQRVTLRCSPRSGDLSVYWYQQSLDQGLQFLIQYYNGEERAKGNILERFSAQQFPDLHSELNLSSLELGDSALYFCASSVTPGSSTDTQYFGPGTRLTVL.

The chain joins TRBV5-4 to TRBJ2-7; 8 bases map to TRBD1. V gave up 0 bases and J gave up 5 bases; unmatched junction bases: 13. This CDR3 is 17 amino acids long. CDR1 SGHNT and CDR2 YYREEE come from the germline V gene (reference sequence). Here the CDR3 DNA reads TGTGCCAGCAGCTTGGGTATTTCCGACAGGGGTTTCGACGAGCAGTACTTC. It translates to CASSLGISDRGFDEQYF.

The rearrangement joins TRBV7-9 to TRBJ2-3; TRBD2 agrees at 9 bases. CDR1 is SEHNR, CDR2 FQNEAQ, per germline (reference sequence). This CDR3 region has 17 residues. The junction had 14 bases not matched to a gene; V was cut back by 5 bases and J by 5 bases. CDR3 sequence reads: CASSPRVAGVVGDTQYF. DNA of the CDR3: TGTGCCAGCAGCCCGAGAGTAGCGGGAGTCGTTGGAGATACGCAGTATTTT.

This clone occurred a few times. V and J are TRBV10-3 and TRBJ1-2, with D tentatively TRBD1 (5 bases). The V gene's germline CDR1 is ENHRY and CDR2 SYGVKD. V lost 1 base and J lost 4, with 10 bases in between. The CDR3 loop spans 14 amino acids. CDR3 amino acids: CAISELGTTYGYTF. CDR3 nucleotide sequence: TGTGCCATCAGTGAGTTAGGGACTACCTATGGCTACACCTTC.

As regards this clone: This specimen includes other DNA sequences encoding the same CDR3. The chain uses TRBV27 and TRBJ2-7; tentative D call: TRBD2 (5 bases). The V end was cut by 2 bases, the J end by 3 bases, with 8 bases between. CDR3 length: 13 amino acids. Germline V gene sequence: CDR1 MNHEY, CDR2 SMNVEV (reference sequence). DNA of the CDR3: TGTGCCAGCAGTTTAGGTGGGAGCTACGAGCAGTACTTC. It translates to CASSLGGSYEQYF.

The CDR3 coding sequence is TGTGCCAGCAGCCCCTTTGGGGGAATCTTTGGAAATGAGCAGTTCTTC. This sequence encodes CASSPFGGIFGNEQFF. This rearrangement joins TRBV11-2 to TRBJ2-1; either TRBD1 or TRBD2 may fit D (5 bases each). V lost 5 bases, J lost 7 bases, and 21 bases lay in between. The CDR3 sequence is 16 residues long. Germline V gene sequence: CDR1 SGHAT, CDR2 FQNNGV.

This clone was detected once. The chain uses TRBV27 and TRBJ2-5, with TRBD1 as a possible D gene (6 bases). This CDR3 has 15 amino acids. Germline CDR1 MNHEY, CDR2 SMNVEV (reference sequence). Trimming took 6 bases from V and 5 from J, leaving 19 bases between them. The CDR3 region has the DNA TGTGCCAGCAGACCGGGACCTCCTAGGGGGGAGACCCAGTACTTC. This sequence encodes CASRPGPPRGETQYF.